This T cell receptor beta chain originates from a study of blood T cell repertoires in COVID-19. Study-wide context: Samples of COVID-19 (acute and convalescent) were obtained from the United States, Italy and Spain.

Original methodology: Counts of nucleated cells, estimated from reference gene primer amplification, were obtained. Generated by immunoSEQ multiplex PCR, the TCRdb table keeps only in-frame clones and is missing some. V, J and clone size were drawn from that table, and D and trimming were deduced from the DNA. The data show some 96,000 clones, 75% to 90% seen once. Material for sequencing was peripheral blood. This sequence originates from a human donor in a cohort sampled during active COVID-19.

CDR3 in amino acids: CASSPGGRGNSEGYTF. The DNA for the CDR3 is TGTGCCAGCAGCCCAGGCGGCAGGGGGAACTCTGAGGGCTACACCTTC. This chain joins TRBV7-9 and TRBJ1-2; 7 bases agree with TRBD1. This CDR3 region has 16 residues. Per germline, CDR1 SEHNR and CDR2 FQNEAQ (reference sequence). V was pared by 5 bases and J by 8 bases, with 17 bases of the junction left unmatched. Full variable domain (rest looked up from reference TRBV7-9 and TRBJ1-2): DTGVSQNPRHKITKRGQNVTFRCDPISEHNRLYWYRQTLGQGPEFLTYFQNEAQLEKSRLLSDRFSAERPKGSFSTLEIQRTEQGDSAMYLCASSPGGRGNSEGYTFGSGTRLTVV.